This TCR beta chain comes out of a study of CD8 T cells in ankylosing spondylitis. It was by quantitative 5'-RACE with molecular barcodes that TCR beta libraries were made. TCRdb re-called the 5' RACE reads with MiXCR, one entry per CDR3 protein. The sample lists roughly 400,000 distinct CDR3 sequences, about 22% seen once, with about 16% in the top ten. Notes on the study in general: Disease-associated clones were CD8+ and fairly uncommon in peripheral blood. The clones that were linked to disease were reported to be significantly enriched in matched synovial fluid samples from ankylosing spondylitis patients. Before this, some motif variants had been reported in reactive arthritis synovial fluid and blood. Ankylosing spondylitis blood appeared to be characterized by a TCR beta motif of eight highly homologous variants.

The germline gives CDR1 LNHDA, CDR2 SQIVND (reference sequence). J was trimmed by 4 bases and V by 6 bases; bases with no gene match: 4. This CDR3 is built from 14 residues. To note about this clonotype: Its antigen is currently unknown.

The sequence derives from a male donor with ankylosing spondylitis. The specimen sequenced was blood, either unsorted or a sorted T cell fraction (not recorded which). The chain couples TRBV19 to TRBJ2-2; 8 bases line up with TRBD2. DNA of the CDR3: TGTGCCAGTAGCGGGGGGGGGCTCACCGGGGAGCTGTTTTTT. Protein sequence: CASSGGGLTGELFF.